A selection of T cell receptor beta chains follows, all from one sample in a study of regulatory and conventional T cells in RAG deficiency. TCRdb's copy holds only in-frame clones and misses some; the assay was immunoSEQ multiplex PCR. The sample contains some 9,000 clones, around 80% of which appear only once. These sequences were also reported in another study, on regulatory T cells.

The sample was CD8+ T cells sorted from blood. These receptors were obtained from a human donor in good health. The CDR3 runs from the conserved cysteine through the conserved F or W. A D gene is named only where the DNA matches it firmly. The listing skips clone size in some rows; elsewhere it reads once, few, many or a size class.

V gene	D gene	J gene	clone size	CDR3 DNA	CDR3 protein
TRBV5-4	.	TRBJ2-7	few	TGTGCCAGCAGCTTTGGGGCAGAGAGCTCCTACGAGCAGTACTTC	CASSFGAESSYEQYF
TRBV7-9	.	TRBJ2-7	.	TGTGCCAGCAGCTTAGGGGTGTCCACCTACGAGCAGTACTTC	CASSLGVSTYEQYF
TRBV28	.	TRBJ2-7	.	TGTGCCAGCAGTTTATCTATGGGGAGACTGGCCTACGAGCAGTACTTC	CASSLSMGRLAYEQYF
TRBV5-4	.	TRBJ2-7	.	TGTGCCAGCAGCGAGGGGACAAACCACTACGAGCAGTACTTC	CASSEGTNHYEQYF
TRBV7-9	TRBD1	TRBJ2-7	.	TGTGCCAGCAGCGTCGGCTCCGGGACAGAAATAACCTACGAGCAGTACTTC	CASSVGSGTEITYEQYF
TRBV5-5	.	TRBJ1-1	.	TGTGCCAGCAGCTACCGTTCGGCGAACACTGAAGCTTTCTTT	CASSYRSANTEAFF
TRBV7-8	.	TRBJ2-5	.	TGTGCCAGCAGCTTAGGAGGGGGACTACAGACCCAGTACTTC	CASSLGGGLQTQYF
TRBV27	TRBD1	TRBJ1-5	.	TGTGCCAGCAGTAAACTACGGACAGGGGCTTACAATCAGCCCCAGCATTTT	CASSKLRTGAYNQPQHF
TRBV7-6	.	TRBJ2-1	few	TGTGCCAGCAGCTTCCGTAGGGCCTACAATGAGCAGTTCTTC	CASSFRRAYNEQFF
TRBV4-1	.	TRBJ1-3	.	TGCGCCAGCAGCCAAGTTCTGGCAAGGGCTGGAAACACCATATATTTT	CASSQVLARAGNTIYF
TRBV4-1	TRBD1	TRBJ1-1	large	TGCGCCAGCAGCCGGATCGCGACAGGGTTCGGCACTGAAGCTTTCTTT	CASSRIATGFGTEAFF
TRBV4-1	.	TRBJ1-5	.	TGCGCCAGCAGCCAAGATTGGGGTCAGCCCCAGCATTTT	CASSQDWGQPQHF
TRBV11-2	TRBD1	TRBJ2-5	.	TGTGCCAGCAGCTTTTTGACAGGGGAATACGAAGAGACCCAGTACTTC	CASSFLTGEYEETQYF
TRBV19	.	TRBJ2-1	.	TGTGCCAGTAGTATTGCTCAGCGCAATGAGCAGTTCTTC	CASSIAQRNEQFF
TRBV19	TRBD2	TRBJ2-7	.	TGTGCCAGTGCGACTAGCGGGATGTACGAGCAGTACTTC	CASATSGMYEQYF
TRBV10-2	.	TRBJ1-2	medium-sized	TGCGCCAGCAGTGAATCCGGGACATCTAACTATGGCTACACCTTC	CASSESGTSNYGYTF
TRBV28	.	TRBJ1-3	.	TGTGCCAGCAGTTTAGGAAACACCATATATTTT	CASSLGNTIYF
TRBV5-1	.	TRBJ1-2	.	TGCGCCAGCAGCCTCGGACAGCGCCTCGACGGCTATGGCTACACCTTC	CASSLGQRLDGYGYTF
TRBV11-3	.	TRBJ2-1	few	TGTGCCAGCAGCACCGTGGCACTTACCTACAATGAGCAGTTCTTC	CASSTVALTYNEQFF
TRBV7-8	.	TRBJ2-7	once	TGTGCCAGCAGCTTAGATGTCAGTTCCTACGAGCAGTACTTC	CASSLDVSSYEQYF
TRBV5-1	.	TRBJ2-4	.	TGCGCCAGCAGCTTGGAAGGGGCAGGGGACATTCAGTACTTC	CASSLEGAGDIQYF
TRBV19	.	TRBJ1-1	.	TGTGCCAGTAGTACCCCTCGTCTTTTCGGTAGTGACACTGAAGCTTTCTTT	CASSTPRLFGSDTEAFF
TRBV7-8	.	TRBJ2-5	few	TGTGCCAGCAGCTTAGAGCAGCAAGAGACCCAGTACTTC	CASSLEQQETQYF
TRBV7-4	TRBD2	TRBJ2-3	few	TGTGCCAGCAGCTTAGGGACTAGCGGGGGATCTCTCAGCACAGATACGCAGTATTTT	CASSLGTSGGSLSTDTQYF
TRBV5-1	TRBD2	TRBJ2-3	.	TGCGCCAGCAGCTTGGACAGCGGGGCCTTCTCTAGCACAGATACGCAGTATTTT	CASSLDSGAFSSTDTQYF
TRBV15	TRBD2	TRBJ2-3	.	TGTGCCACCAGCAGTACTAGCGGGGGCACAGATACGCAGTATTTT	CATSSTSGGTDTQYF
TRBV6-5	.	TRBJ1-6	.	TGTGCCAGCAACCAAGGGGGGGGCATGGCATCACCCCTCCACTTT	CASNQGGGMASPLHF
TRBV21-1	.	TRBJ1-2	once	TGTGCCAGCAGCCGACAGGGAGAAGGAGATGGTGGCTACACCTTC	CASSRQGEGDGGYTF
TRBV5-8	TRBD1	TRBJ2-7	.	TGTGCCAGCAGCCCCCCAAGTCACAGACAGGGTTACGACGAGCAGTACTTC	CASSPPSHRQGYDEQYF
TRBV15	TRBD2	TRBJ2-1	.	TGTGCCACCAGGGCCGGGACTAGCGGAGCCAATGAGCAGTTCTTC	CATRAGTSGANEQFF
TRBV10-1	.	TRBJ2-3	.	TGCGCCAGCAGTGAGAGGAGAGAGACAACAGATACGCAGTATTTT	CASSERRETTDTQYF
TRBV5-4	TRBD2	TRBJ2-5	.	TGTGCCAGCAGCCCGGGACTAGCGGGAGGGCCGGAGGAGACCCAGTACTTC	CASSPGLAGGPEETQYF
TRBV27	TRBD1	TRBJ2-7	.	TGTGCCAGCAGTATAGACAGGGGCCACGAGCAGTACTTC	CASSIDRGHEQYF
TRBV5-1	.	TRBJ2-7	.	TGCGCCAGCAGCTTGGGACAGTCGTCCTACGAGCAGTACTTC	CASSLGQSSYEQYF
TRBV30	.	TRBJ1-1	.	TGTGCTGCAAGCGAGAACACTGAAGCTTTCTTT	CAASENTEAFF
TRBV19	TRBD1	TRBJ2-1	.	TGTGCCAGTAGTATAGATGACAGGGGAGGTTACAATGAGCAGTTCTTC	CASSIDDRGGYNEQFF
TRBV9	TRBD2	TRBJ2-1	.	TGTGCCAGCAGCCCCGGGACTAGTATTGAGCAGTTCTTC	CASSPGTSIEQFF
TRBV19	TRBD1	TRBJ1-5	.	TGTGCCAGTCATTCAGGGGGTTTCAATCAGCCCCAGCATTTT	CASHSGGFNQPQHF
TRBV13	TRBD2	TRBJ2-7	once	TGTGCCAGCAGCGGGGAGAGCGGGGTACTCTCCTACGAGCAGTACTTC	CASSGESGVLSYEQYF
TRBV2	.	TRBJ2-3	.	TGTGCCAGCAGTGTTGGAGCGGATACGCAGTATTTT	CASSVGADTQYF
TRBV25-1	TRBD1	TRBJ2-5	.	TGTGCCAGCAGTGATTCCGGGACAGATCAAGAGACCCAGTACTTC	CASSDSGTDQETQYF
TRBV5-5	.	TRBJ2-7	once	TGTGCCAGCAGCTTGACAGATTACGAGCAGTACTTC	CASSLTDYEQYF
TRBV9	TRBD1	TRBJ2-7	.	TGTGCCAGCAGTCCCGGGACAGGGCCCTACGAGCAGTACTTC	CASSPGTGPYEQYF
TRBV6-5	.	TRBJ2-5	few	TGTGCCAGCAGTTACCGGGAGACCCAGTACTTC	CASSYRETQYF
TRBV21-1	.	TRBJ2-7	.	TGTGCCAGCAGCAAAGAAATAACTAGCGGGAGGGCAGGAAACGAGCAGTACTTC	CASSKEITSGRAGNEQYF
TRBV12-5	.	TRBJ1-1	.	TGTGCTAGTGGTGAGGGCTCTGAAGCTTTCTTT	CASGEGSEAFF
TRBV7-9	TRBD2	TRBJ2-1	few	TGTGCCAGCAGCTCGGCGGGACTAGCGGGGAGAGCATTTTACAATGAGCAGTTCTTC	CASSSAGLAGRAFYNEQFF
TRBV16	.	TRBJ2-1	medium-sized	TGTGCCAGCAGCCAATCCACAGGGAGCTCCTACAATGAGCAGTTCTTC	CASSQSTGSSYNEQFF
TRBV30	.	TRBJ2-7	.	TGTGCCTGGAGTGTTGGTATTGGCAGCTACGAGCAGTACTTC	CAWSVGIGSYEQYF
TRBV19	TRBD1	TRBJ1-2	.	TGTGCCAGTAGCGACAGGGTGGATGGCTACACCTTC	CASSDRVDGYTF
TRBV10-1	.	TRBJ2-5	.	TGCGCCAGCAGTGCTGGGTTCAGCGAGACCCAGTACTTC	CASSAGFSETQYF
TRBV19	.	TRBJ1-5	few	TGTGCCAGTAGTAGGCTCCGGGACTATAGCAATCAGCCCCAGCATTTT	CASSRLRDYSNQPQHF
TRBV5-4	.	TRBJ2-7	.	TGTGCCAGCAGCTTGAAACAGGGAATTTTCTACGAGCAGTACTTC	CASSLKQGIFYEQYF